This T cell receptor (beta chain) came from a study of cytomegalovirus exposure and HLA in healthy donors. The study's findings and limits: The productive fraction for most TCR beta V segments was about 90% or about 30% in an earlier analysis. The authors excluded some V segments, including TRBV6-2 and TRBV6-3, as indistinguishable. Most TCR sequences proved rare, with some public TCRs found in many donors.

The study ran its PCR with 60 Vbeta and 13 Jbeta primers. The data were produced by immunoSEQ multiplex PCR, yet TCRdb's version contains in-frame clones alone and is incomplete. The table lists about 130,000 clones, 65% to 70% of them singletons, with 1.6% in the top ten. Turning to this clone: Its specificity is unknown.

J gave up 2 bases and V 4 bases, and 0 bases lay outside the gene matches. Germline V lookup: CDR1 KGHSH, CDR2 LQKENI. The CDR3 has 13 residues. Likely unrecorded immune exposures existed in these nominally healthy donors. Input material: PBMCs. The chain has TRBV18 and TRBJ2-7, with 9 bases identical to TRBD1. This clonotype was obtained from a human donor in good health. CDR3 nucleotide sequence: TGTGCCAGCTCACGACAGGGGGCCTACGAGCAGTACTTC. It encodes CASSRQGAYEQYF.